Shown below are 9 T cell receptor beta chains from a single sample sequenced in a study of cytomegalovirus exposure and HLA in healthy donors. The study ran its PCR with 60 Vbeta and 13 Jbeta primers. Sequencing was performed with immunoSEQ multiplex PCR; in TCRdb, only in-frame clones are kept and a portion is missing. This sample has about 100,000 clones; about 79% occur once, and the top ten carry approximately 1.2%. The sample comprised PBMCs. The receptors derive from a woman aged 18 to 35 in good health and CMV-seronegative.

This clone came up once. The rearrangement uses TRBV19 and TRBJ2-1; TRBD1 agrees at 10 bases. CDR3 length equals 14 residues. Germline lookup yields CDR1 LNHDA and CDR2 SQIVND (reference sequence). J gave up 5 bases and V 4 bases, and 2 bases lay outside the gene matches. CDR3 coding DNA: TGTGCCAGTAGTAGACAGGGGGCAAACAATGAGCAGTTCTTC. Translated, it gives CASSRQGANNEQFF.

The J gene is TRBJ1-2, the V gene TRBV4-1, with 10 bases lining up with TRBD1. Germline loops: CDR1 MGHRA, CDR2 YSYEKL. V lost 1 base to trimming and J lost 2 bases; unmatched junction nucleotides: 4. This CDR3 region has 16 residues. CDR3 sequence reads: CASSQGRDRGNYGYTF. CDR3 coding DNA: TGCGCCAGCAGCCAAGGGCGGGACAGGGGAAACTATGGCTACACCTTC.

This clone was seen a handful of times. The V and J genes are TRBV10-2 and TRBJ2-4; 8 bases are shared with TRBD1. The CDR3 sequence is 20 residues long. Unmatched junction bases numbered 20, after V lost 7 bases and J lost 0 bases. The V gene's germline CDR1 is WSHSY and CDR2 SAAADI. CDR3 coding DNA: TGCGCCAGCAAGAGGATGTTTGGACAGGGAGAGAGCCTAGCCAAAAACATTCAGTACTTC. Its protein is CASKRMFGQGESLAKNIQYF.

V and J are TRBV2 and TRBJ1-1; D gene ambiguous. The germline CDR1 and CDR2 sequences are SNHLY and FYNNEI. The CDR3 spans 14 residues. V shed 3 bases and J shed 11 bases, with 19 bases lying between them. The CDR3 nucleotides read TGTGCCAGCAGTGACTCCGAGGGTTTGGTTTCGGCTTTCTTT. Its protein product is CASSDSEGLVSAFF.

The rearrangement joins TRBV19 to TRBJ2-3; 9 bases map to TRBD2. The CDR3 contains 15 residues. Germline CDR1 LNHDA, CDR2 SQIVND (reference sequence). The trim removed 4 bases at V and 6 bases at J, leaving 8 bases unmatched. CDR3 DNA: TGTGCCAGTAGTAACGCAGGGACTAGCAAGGATACGCAGTATTTT. As protein: CASSNAGTSKDTQYF.

The chain carries TRBV5-5 and TRBJ2-3; tentative D call: TRBD2 (6 bases). Germline-derived CDR1 and CDR2 are SGHKS and YYEKEE (reference sequence). This CDR3 region has 17 residues. With 6 bases removed from V and 4 bases from J, the gap between germline ends came to 24 bases. The CDR3 DNA sequence: TGTGCCAGCAACTCTAGGCGCGGGGCGGCCTGGGCAGATACGCAGTATTTT. Its protein product is CASNSRRGAAWADTQYF.

The chain employs TRBV7-2 and TRBJ1-2, with D possibly TRBD1 on 6 matching bases. Germline V lookup: CDR1 SGHTA, CDR2 FQGNSA. The CDR3 is 19 residues long. V gave up 5 bases and J gave up 2 bases, with 27 bases separating them. The CDR3 here is CASSRQGPGTRLANYGYTF. As DNA, the CDR3 is TGTGCCAGCAGCAGACAAGGGCCCGGGACACGCTTGGCCAACTATGGCTACACCTTC.

The chain's CDR3 is CASMAQQGTGNTIYF. The CDR3 DNA reads as TGTGCCAGCATGGCTCAACAGGGGACTGGAAACACCATATATTTT. The chain uses TRBV28 and TRBJ1-3; 7 bases match TRBD1. V dropped 7 bases and J dropped 2; count of bases not matched to a gene: 8. Germline V gene lookup returns CDR1 MDHEN and CDR2 SYDVKM. The CDR3 consists of 15 residues.

The J gene is TRBJ2-3, the V gene TRBV4-3, with 10 bases lining up with TRBD1. Germline V gives CDR1 LGHNA, CDR2 YSLEER. The CDR3 runs to 16 residues. The trim removed 4 bases at V and 2 bases at J, leaving 6 bases unmatched. In nucleotides, the CDR3 is TGCGCCAGCAGCCGAACCGGGACAGGGGTCACAGATACGCAGTATTTT. Its protein is CASSRTGTGVTDTQYF.